This T cell receptor (beta chain) was sequenced during a study of human T cells and chemical hapten exposure. TCRdb re-called the RACE reads with MiXCR, one entry per CDR3 protein. Found here are approximately 260,000 distinct CDR3 sequences, 8.6% of them singletons; the top ten hold 2% to 3%. Germline V gene sequence: CDR1 SGHTA, CDR2 FQGNSA. This CDR3 comprises 16 residues. The V and J ends lost 2 bases and 0 bases respectively, with 12 bases between them. This clonotype was seen a few times. This sample's time point: pre-sensitization, week 0. Regarding treatment: therapeutic diphenylcyclopropenone sensitization with weekly scalp DPC.

The rearrangement uses TRBV7-2 and TRBJ2-3; D remains unclear. Source: whole blood, taken in connection with sensitization to the hapten diphenylcyclopropenone (DPC). This receptor was obtained from a woman aged 40 to 50 with alopecia areata. Some clones in this sample may be carry-over from other donors' samples. CDR3 residues: CASSLLNGRSTDTQYF. CDR3 coding DNA: TGTGCCAGCAGCTTACTGAACGGGCGAAGCACAGATACGCAGTATTTT.